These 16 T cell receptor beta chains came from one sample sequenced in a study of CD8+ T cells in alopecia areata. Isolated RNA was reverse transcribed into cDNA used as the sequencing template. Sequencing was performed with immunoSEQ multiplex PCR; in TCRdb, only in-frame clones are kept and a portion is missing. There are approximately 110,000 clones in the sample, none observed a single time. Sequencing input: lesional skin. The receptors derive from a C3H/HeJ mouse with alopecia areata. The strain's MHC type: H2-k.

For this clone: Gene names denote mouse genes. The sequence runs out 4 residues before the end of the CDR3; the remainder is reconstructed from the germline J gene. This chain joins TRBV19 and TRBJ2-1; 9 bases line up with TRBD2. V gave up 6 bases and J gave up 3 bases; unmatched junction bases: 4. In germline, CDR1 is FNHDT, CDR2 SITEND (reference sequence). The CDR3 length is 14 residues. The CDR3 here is CASTQLGGYAEQFF. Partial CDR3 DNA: TGTGCCAGCACTCAACTGGGGGGCTATGCT.

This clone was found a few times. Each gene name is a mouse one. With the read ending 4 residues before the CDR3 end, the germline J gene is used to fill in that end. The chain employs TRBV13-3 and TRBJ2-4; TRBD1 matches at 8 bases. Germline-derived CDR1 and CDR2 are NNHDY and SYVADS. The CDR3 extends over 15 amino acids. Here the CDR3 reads CASSDDRGIENTLYF. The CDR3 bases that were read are TGTGCCAGCAGTGATGACAGGGGGATAGAAAAC. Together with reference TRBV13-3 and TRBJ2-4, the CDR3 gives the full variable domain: EAAVTQSPRSKVAVTGGKVTLSCHQTNNHDYMYWYRQDTGHGLRLIHYSYVADSTEKGDIPDGYKASRPSQENFSLILELASLSQTAVYFCASSDDRGIENTLYFGAGTRLSVL.

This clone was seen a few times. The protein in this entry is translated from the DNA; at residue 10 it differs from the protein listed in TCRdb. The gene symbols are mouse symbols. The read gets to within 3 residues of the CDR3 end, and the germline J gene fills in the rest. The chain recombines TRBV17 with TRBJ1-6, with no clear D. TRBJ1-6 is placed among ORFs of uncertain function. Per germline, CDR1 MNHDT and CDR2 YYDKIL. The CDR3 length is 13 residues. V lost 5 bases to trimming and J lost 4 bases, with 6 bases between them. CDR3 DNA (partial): TGTGCTAGCAGTCTAAAATATAATTCGCCC. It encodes CASSLKYNSP. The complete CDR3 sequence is CASSLKYNSPLYF.

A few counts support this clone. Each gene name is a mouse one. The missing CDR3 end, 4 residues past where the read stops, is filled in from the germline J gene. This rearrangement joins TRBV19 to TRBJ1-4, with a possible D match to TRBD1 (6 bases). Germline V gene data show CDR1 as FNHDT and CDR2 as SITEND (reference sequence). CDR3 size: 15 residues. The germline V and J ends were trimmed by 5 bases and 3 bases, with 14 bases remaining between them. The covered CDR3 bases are TGTGCCAGCAGAACCGGGACAAAACCCAACGAA. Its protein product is CASRTGTKPNE. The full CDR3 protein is CASRTGTKPNERLFF.

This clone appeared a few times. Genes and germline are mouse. CDR3 DNA (partial): TGTGCCAGCAGTATTGTGGTGGGTTACTATGCT. It codes for CASSIVVGYYA. The CDR3, in full, reads CASSIVVGYYAEQFF. V is TRBV19 and J is TRBJ2-1; D gene uncertain. The read gets to within 4 residues of the CDR3 end, and the germline J gene fills in the rest. Trimming took 2 bases from V and 2 from J, leaving 11 bases between them. This CDR3 contains 15 residues. Germline CDR1 and CDR2: FNHDT and SITEND (reference sequence).

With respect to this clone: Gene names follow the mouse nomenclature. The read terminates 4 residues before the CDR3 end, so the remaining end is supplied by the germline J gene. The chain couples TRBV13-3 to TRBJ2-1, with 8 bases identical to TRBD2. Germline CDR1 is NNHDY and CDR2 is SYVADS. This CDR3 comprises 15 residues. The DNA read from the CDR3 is TGTGCCAGCAGTGATGAGGGGGGGCCAGAAGCT. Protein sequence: CASSDEGGPEA. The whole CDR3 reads CASSDEGGPEAEQFF.

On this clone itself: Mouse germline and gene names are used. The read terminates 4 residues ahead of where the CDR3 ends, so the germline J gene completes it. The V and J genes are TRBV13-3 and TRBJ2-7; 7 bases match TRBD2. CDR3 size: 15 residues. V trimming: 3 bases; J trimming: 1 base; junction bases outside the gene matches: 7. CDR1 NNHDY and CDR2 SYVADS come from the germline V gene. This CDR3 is CASSGWGKGSYEQYF. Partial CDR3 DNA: TGTGCCAGCAGTGGCTGGGGGAAGGGGTCCTAT.

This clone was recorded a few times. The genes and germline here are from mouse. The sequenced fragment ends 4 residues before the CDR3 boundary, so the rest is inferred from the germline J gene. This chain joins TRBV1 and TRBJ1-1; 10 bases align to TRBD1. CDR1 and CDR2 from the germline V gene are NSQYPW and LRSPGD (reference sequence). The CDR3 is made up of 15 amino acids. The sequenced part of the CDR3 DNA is TGCACCTGCAGTGCCCCGGGACAGGGGAGAACA. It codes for CTCSAPGQGRT. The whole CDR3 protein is CTCSAPGQGRTEVFF.

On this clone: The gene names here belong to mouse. The CDR3 spells CASSMEGQGGAETLYF. The CDR3 DNA, read in part, is TGTGCCAGCAGTATGGAGGGACAGGGGGGTGCAGAA. J is TRBJ2-3 and V is TRBV19; 11 bases map to TRBD1. The read ends 4 residues before the CDR3 terminus; that terminus is restored from the germline J gene. Germline V gene sequence: CDR1 FNHDT, CDR2 SITEND (reference sequence). The length of the CDR3 is 16 residues. V dropped 2 bases and J dropped 1; count of bases not matched to a gene: 3.

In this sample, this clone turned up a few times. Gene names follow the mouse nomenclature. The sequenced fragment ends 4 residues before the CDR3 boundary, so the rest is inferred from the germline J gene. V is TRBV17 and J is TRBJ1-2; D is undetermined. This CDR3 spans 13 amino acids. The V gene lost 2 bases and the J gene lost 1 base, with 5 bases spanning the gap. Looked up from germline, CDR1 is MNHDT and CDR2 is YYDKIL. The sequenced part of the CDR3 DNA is TGTGCTAGCAGTAGACAGAAAAACTCC. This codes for CASSRQKNS. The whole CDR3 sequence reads CASSRQKNSDYTF.

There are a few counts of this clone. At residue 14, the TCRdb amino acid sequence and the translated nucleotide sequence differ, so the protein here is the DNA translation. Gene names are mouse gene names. The CDR3 spells CASSRDPTGGSGNTLYF. CDR3 DNA, as far as it was read: TGTGCTAGCAGTAGAGATCCAACAGGGGGGTCTGGAAATACG. V and J are TRBV17 and TRBJ1-3; 8 nucleotides match TRBD1. The read falls 3 residues short of the CDR3 end, and the missing part is taken from the germline J gene. This CDR3 has 17 residues. Germline assignment: CDR1 MNHDT and CDR2 YYDKIL. After removal of 0 bases from V and 1 base from J, the junction contained 5 bases not matched to a gene.

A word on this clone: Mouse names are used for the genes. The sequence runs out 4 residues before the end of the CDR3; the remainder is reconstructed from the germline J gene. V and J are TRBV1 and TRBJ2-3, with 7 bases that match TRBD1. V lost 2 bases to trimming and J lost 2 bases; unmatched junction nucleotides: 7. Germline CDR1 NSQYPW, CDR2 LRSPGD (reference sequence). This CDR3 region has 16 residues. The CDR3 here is CTCSAISGGVAETLYF. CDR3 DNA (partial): TGCACCTGCAGTGCAATCTCAGGGGGAGTTGCAGAA.

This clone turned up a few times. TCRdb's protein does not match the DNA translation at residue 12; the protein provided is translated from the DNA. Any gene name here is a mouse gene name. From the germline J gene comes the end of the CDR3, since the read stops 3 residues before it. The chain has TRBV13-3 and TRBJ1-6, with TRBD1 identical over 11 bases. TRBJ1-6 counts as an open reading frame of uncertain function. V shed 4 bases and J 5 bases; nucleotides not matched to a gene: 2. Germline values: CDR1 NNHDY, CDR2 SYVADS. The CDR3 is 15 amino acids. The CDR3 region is CASSRDRGNNSPLYF. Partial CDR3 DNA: TGTGCCAGCAGTCGGGACAGGGGGAATAATTCGCCC.

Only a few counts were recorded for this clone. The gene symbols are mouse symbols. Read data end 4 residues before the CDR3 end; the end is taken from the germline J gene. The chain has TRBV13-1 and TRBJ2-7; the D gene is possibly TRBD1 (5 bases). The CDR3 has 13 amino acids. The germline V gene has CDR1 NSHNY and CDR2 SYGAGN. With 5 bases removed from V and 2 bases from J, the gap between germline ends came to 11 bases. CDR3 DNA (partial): TGTGCCAGCAGGCCAGGGTACGCCTAT. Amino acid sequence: CASRPGYAY. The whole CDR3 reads CASRPGYAYEQYF.

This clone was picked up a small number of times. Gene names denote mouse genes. CDR3 amino acids: CASSHGTIPSNERLFF. The covered CDR3 bases are TGTGCCAGCAGTCACGGGACAATCCCTTCCAACGAA. The gene calls are TRBV13-3 and TRBJ1-4; D is perhaps TRBD1 (6 bases). The read falls 4 residues short of the CDR3 end, and the missing part is taken from the germline J gene. There are 16 residues in the CDR3. The germline gives CDR1 NNHDY, CDR2 SYVADS. Trimming shortened V by 4 bases and J by 1 base, and 14 bases separated the two germline ends.

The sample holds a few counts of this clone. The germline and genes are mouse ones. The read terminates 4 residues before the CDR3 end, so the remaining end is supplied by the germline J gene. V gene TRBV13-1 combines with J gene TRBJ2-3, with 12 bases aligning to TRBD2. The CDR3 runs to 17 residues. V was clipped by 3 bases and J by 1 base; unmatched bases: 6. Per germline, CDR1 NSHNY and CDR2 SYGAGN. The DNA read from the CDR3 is TGTGCCAGCAGTGCCGACTGGGGGGGCGCGGGTGCAGAA. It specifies CASSADWGGAGAE. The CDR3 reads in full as CASSADWGGAGAETLYF.